These 12 T cell receptor beta chains originate from one sample sequenced in a study of CD8 T cell repertoires and HIV-1 epitope variants (dated by TCRdb to 2018 to 2021). Library method: the immunoSEQ multiplex PCR assay. Held by TCRdb, this immuneACCESS table contains in-frame sequences only and omits some clones. Under half of the omission traces to an unresolved V gene where checked; the cause of the rest is unknown. The sample contains under 100,000 clones, roughly four fifths of them found a single time. The ten largest account for around 24% of the sample. Sequences were obtained from uncultured baseline CD8+ T cells from peripheral blood mononuclear cells (PBMCs). These receptors originate from a male donor with HIV.

The chain has TRBV28 and TRBJ2-7, with D perhaps TRBD2 (5 bases). V lost 7 bases, J lost 2 bases, and 15 bases lay in between. The germline gives CDR1 MDHEN, CDR2 SYDVKM. The CDR3 spans 14 residues. The CDR3 is CASTRYRGTYEQYF. In DNA, the CDR3 is TGTGCCAGCACCCGGTATCGGGGAACCTACGAGCAGTACTTC.

This chain connects TRBV2 to TRBJ2-1; 9 bases align to TRBD2. Germline V gene sequence: CDR1 SNHLY, CDR2 FYNNEI. V gave up 8 bases and J gave up 6 bases; unmatched junction bases: 11. This CDR3 is 15 amino acids long. The CDR3 loop reads CASHPRTSVSNEQFF. The CDR3 coding sequence is TGTGCCAGCCACCCGAGGACTAGCGTCAGCAATGAGCAGTTCTTC.

The rearrangement joins TRBV18 to TRBJ1-4; D not resolved. Germline V CDR1 and CDR2: KGHSH, LQKENI. The CDR3 sequence is 13 residues long. Between the trimmed V and J ends, which lost 4 bases and 6 bases, there was a span of 9 bases. Here the CDR3 reads CASSQPTDEKLFF. The CDR3, as DNA: TGTGCCAGCTCACAACCGACGGATGAAAAACTGTTTTTT. Drawing the rest from reference TRBV18 and TRBJ1-4, the complete variable domain is NAGVMQNPRHLVRRRGQEARLRCSPMKGHSHVYWYRQLPEEGLKFMVYLQKENIIDESGMPKERFSAEFPKEGPSILRIQQVVRGDSAAYFCASSQPTDEKLFFGSGTQLSVL.

The chain is built from TRBV7-3 and TRBJ1-2, with TRBD1 identical over 12 bases. The ends lost 4 bases at V and 8 bases at J; junction bases unmatched: 11. The germline gives CDR1 SGHTA, CDR2 FQGTGA. CDR3 length equals 16 residues. The CDR3 protein is CASSSPASGQGAGYTF. CDR3 DNA: TGTGCCAGCAGCTCGCCCGCCTCGGGACAGGGGGCGGGCTACACCTTC.

This chain links TRBV10-3 with TRBJ2-7, with TRBD1 identical over 8 bases. The germline V gene has CDR1 ENHRY and CDR2 SYGVKD. Trimming took 6 bases from V and 1 from J; bases not matched to a gene: 5. This CDR3 has 14 residues. As DNA, the CDR3 is TGTGCCATCAGGGCAGGGGGCGGATCCTACGAGCAGTACTTC. Translated, it gives CAIRAGGGSYEQYF.

V gene TRBV5-1 combines with J gene TRBJ2-1, with 10 bases aligning to TRBD2. Losses at the gene ends were 2 bases for V and 7 bases for J; bases not matched to a gene: 12. CDR3 length equals 17 residues. Germline V gene data show CDR1 as SGHRS and CDR2 as YFSETQ. The CDR3 coding sequence is TGCGCCAGCAGCTTCCTAGCGGGAGCCTCCGGTGTAAATGAGCAGTTCTTC. Encoded protein: CASSFLAGASGVNEQFF.

This chain uses TRBV16 with TRBJ1-5, with a weak D call TRBD1 (5 bases). CDR3 length equals 13 residues. V was pared by 3 bases and J by 4 bases, with 7 bases between. Germline V gene sequence: CDR1 KGHSY, CDR2 FQNENV. This CDR3 is CASSQGPNQPQHF. The CDR3 bases are TGTGCCAGCAGCCAGGGGCCTAATCAGCCCCAGCATTTT.

The V call is TRBV19, the J call TRBJ2-2, with 8 bases lining up with TRBD1. The CDR3 contains 14 residues. Germline trimming cut 8 bases from V and 3 bases from J; bases unmatched to any gene: 5. Germline CDR1 is LNHDA and CDR2 is SQIVND (reference sequence). The CDR3: CASWGQADTGELFF. The CDR3 DNA reads TGTGCCAGTTGGGGACAGGCTGACACCGGGGAGCTGTTTTTT.

About this clone itself: Mismatch with germline at one junction end may stem from a read error. The V gene is TRBV7-7, the J gene TRBJ2-1; D perhaps matches TRBD1 (6 bases). The CDR3 spans 16 residues. Germline assignment: CDR1 SSHAT and CDR2 FNYEAQ (reference sequence). CDR3 amino acids: CASSRGQPSAYNEQFF. CDR3 nucleotide sequence: TGTGCTAGCAGCCGGGGACAACCCTCCGCCTACAATGAGCAGTTCTTC.

The chain links TRBV5-1 to TRBJ1-3, with D uncertain. The CDR3 length is 14 residues. Trimming removed 4 bases from V and 1 base from J, with 9 bases in between. Germline V gives CDR1 SGHRS, CDR2 YFSETQ. The CDR3 coding sequence is TGCGCCAGCAGCGTAACTACATCTGGAAACACCATATATTTT. This encodes CASSVTTSGNTIYF. The full variable domain, in which reference TRBV5-1 and TRBJ1-3 provide the parts outside the CDR3, is KAGVTQTPRYLIKTRGQQVTLSCSPISGHRSVSWYQQTPGQGLQFLFEYFSETQRNKGNFPGRFSGRQFSNSRSEMNVSTLELGDSALYLCASSVTTSGNTIYFGEGSWLTVV.

The rearrangement links TRBV29-1 to TRBJ1-4, with TRBD1 identical over 9 bases. The CDR3 has 13 residues. Germline loops: CDR1 SQVTM, CDR2 ANQGSEA. V lost 6 bases, J lost 3 bases, and 2 bases stayed unmatched. This CDR3 is CSVQGAPNEKLFF. The DNA for the CDR3 is TGCAGCGTACAGGGGGCGCCTAATGAAAAACTGTTTTTT.

The chain joins TRBV5-1 to TRBJ2-7; 7 nucleotides line up with TRBD1. The CDR3 totals 14 residues. After removal of 3 bases from V and 6 bases from J, the junction contained 9 bases not matched to a gene. Per the germline V gene, CDR1 is SGHRS and CDR2 is YFSETQ. CDR3 bases: TGCGCCAGCAGCTCCGGACAGGTCTTGGGCGAGCAGTACTTC. Residues: CASSSGQVLGEQYF.